This T cell receptor beta chain was recovered during a study of T cells in Graves' hyperthyroidism and ophthalmopathy. V lost 1 base, J lost 7 bases, and 10 bases lay in between. The germline CDR1 and CDR2 sequences are ENHRY and SYGVKD. This CDR3 is built from 13 residues. RNA transcripts served as the template for amplifying TCR beta CDR3 regions. Initially, a first-round RT-PCR of the TCR CDR3 employed the HTBI primer set. Each CDR3 protein gets one entry after TCRdb re-called the multiplex PCR reads with MiXCR. The sample lists hundreds of thousands of distinct CDR3 sequences; approximately 15% were seen once. In this sample, this clonotype turned up a few times. Calling Graves' hyperthyroidism stable meant ophthalmopathy did not progress within 18 months.

This chain links TRBV10-3 with TRBJ1-2; no firm D call. Material for sequencing was blood. This TCR was recovered from a woman aged 25 to 39 with Graves' hyperthyroidism. The CDR3 sequence is CAISECAPCGYTF. As DNA, the CDR3 is TGTGCCATCAGTGAGTGTGCCCCGTGTGGCTACACCTTC.